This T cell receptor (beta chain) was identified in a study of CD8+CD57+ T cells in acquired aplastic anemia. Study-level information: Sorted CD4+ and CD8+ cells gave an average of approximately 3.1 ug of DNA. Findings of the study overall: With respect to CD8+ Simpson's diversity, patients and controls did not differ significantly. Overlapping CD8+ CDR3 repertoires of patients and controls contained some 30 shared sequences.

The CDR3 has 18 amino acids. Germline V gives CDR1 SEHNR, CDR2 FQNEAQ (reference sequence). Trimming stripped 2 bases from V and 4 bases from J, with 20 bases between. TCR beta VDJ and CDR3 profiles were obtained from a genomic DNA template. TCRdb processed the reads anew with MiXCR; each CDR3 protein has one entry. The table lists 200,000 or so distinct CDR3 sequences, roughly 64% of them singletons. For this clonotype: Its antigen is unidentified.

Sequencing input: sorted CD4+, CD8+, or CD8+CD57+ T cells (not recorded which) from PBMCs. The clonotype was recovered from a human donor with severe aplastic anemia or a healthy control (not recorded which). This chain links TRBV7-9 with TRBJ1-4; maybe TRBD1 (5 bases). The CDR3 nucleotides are TGTGCCAGCAGCTTAAGCCCCAGGTGGGGCCGGGGTAATGAAAAACTGTTTTTT. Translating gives CASSLSPRWGRGNEKLFF.